The subject of this entry is one T cell receptor (beta chain). These data are taken from a study of CD8+ T cells in alopecia areata. RNA was isolated and reverse transcribed to cDNA, the sequencing template. Method: immunoSEQ multiplex PCR; TCRdb's copy keeps in-frame clones and lacks some. The sample lists approximately 200,000 clones, 55% to 70% occurring once. Treatment of the sample: oral pan-JAK inhibitor, 5-10 mg twice daily. Germline V lookup: CDR1 ENHRY, CDR2 SYGVKD. This CDR3 contains 15 residues. The J segment lost 4 bases and the V segment lost 5 bases, leaving 8 bases of the junction unmatched.

This sequence was found in a human donor with alopecia areata. The rearrangement links TRBV10-3 to TRBJ1-1; TRBD1 aligns across 9 bases. Sequenced material: CD4+ T cells sorted from blood, taken at week 4, from a patient treated with tofacitinib. The CDR3 reads CAISINRDRVTEAFF. The DNA for the CDR3 is TGTGCCATCAGTATAAACCGGGACAGGGTCACTGAAGCTTTCTTT.